A single sample gave rise to the 9 T cell receptor beta chains below, sequenced in a study of blood T cell repertoires in COVID-19. Method: immunoSEQ multiplex PCR; TCRdb's copy keeps in-frame clones and lacks some. The sample consists of some 200,000 clones, around 90% of them appearing once. Sequencing was carried out using PBMCs or T cells enriched from blood (not recorded which). The origin of the receptors is a young woman who had recovered from COVID-19.

The sample holds a few counts of this clone. The J gene is TRBJ2-2, the V gene TRBV9; a weak D match, TRBD2 (5 bases). The germline V gene has CDR1 SGDLS and CDR2 YYNGEE. The CDR3 has 16 amino acids. V lost 0 bases and J 4 bases, leaving 13 bases between the germline ends. Here the CDR3 DNA reads TGTGCCAGCAGCGTAGCTACCGAGGGTAGCACCGGGGAGCTGTTTTTT. Translation: CASSVATEGSTGELFF.

This chain uses TRBV6-5 with TRBJ2-7; TRBD2 might be the D (5 bases). The CDR3 is 15 amino acids. Germline lookup yields CDR1 MNHEY and CDR2 SVGAGI. Trimming removed 2 bases at V and 3 bases at J, with 14 bases between. The CDR3 sequence is CASSYPRASSYEQYF. CDR3 coding DNA: TGTGCCAGCAGTTACCCCCGGGCTAGCAGCTACGAGCAGTACTTC.

This chain connects TRBV5-1 to TRBJ2-1; D remains unclear. Trimming cost V 3 bases and J 4 bases, with 17 bases left between them. The CDR3 totals 16 residues. Germline V gene data show CDR1 as SGHRS and CDR2 as YFSETQ. In nucleotides, the CDR3 is TGCGCCAGCAGCTACCGAGCGAACCTTCGTTACAATGAGCAGTTCTTC. As protein: CASSYRANLRYNEQFF. The whole variable domain, remainder taken from reference TRBV5-1 and TRBJ2-1, is KAGVTQTPRYLIKTRGQQVTLSCSPISGHRSVSWYQQTPGQGLQFLFEYFSETQRNKGNFPGRFSGRQFSNSRSEMNVSTLELGDSALYLCASSYRANLRYNEQFFGPGTRLTVL.

The J gene is TRBJ2-2, the V gene TRBV18; D not certain. The CDR3 runs to 13 residues. Trimming took off 0 bases at V and 5 bases at J, with 4 bases between the two ends. CDR1 is KGHSH, CDR2 LQKENI, per germline. The CDR3 region is CASSPPTTGELFF. Here the CDR3 DNA reads TGTGCCAGCTCACCACCTACAACCGGGGAGCTGTTTTTT. The full variable domain, with the rest looked up from reference TRBV18 and TRBJ2-2, is NAGVMQNPRHLVRRRGQEARLRCSPMKGHSHVYWYRQLPEEGLKFMVYLQKENIIDESGMPKERFSAEFPKEGPSILRIQQVVRGDSAAYFCASSPPTTGELFFGEGSRLTVL.

The rearrangement uses TRBV18 and TRBJ1-6; D perhaps matches TRBD1 (5 bases). The CDR3 has 16 amino acids. The germline V gene encodes CDR1 KGHSH and CDR2 LQKENI. Trimming removed 3 bases at V and 6 bases at J, with 15 bases between. The CDR3 loop is CASSPRLGQGNSPLHF. CDR3 nucleotides: TGTGCCAGCTCACCTCGCCTGGGGCAGGGTAATTCACCCCTCCACTTT.

This clone was observed a handful of times. At the DNA level, this CDR3 is encoded by other sequences in the same sample as well. This chain uses TRBV9 with TRBJ1-3, with 8 bases identical to TRBD1. Trimming cost V 3 bases and J 1 base; bases outside gene matches: 0. The CDR3 loop spans 14 amino acids. Per the germline V gene, CDR1 is SGDLS and CDR2 is YYNGEE. As DNA, the CDR3 is TGTGCCAGCAGCGGGACAGGGTCTGGAAACACCATATATTTT. It codes for CASSGTGSGNTIYF. Using reference TRBV9 and TRBJ1-3 for the parts outside the CDR3, the full variable domain is DSGVTQTPKHLITATGQRVTLRCSPRSGDLSVYWYQQSLDQGLQFLIQYYNGEERAKGNILERFSAQQFPDLHSELNLSSLELGDSALYFCASSGTGSGNTIYFGEGSWLTVV.

This chain links TRBV6-5 with TRBJ1-2; D is undetermined. V was shortened by 6 bases and J by 10 bases, with 12 bases between the two germline ends. Per germline, CDR1 MNHEY and CDR2 SVGAGI. The CDR3 totals 11 residues. The CDR3 reads CASSGTEPYTF. CDR3 bases: TGTGCCAGCAGCGGAACAGAACCCTACACCTTC.

This clone was seen a handful of times. The gene calls are TRBV28 and TRBJ2-7; 7 bases are shared with TRBD2. Germline V gene lookup returns CDR1 MDHEN and CDR2 SYDVKM. The CDR3 spans 16 residues. After removal of 3 bases from V and 0 bases from J, the junction contained 8 bases not matched to a gene. The CDR3 nucleotides read TGTGCCAGCAGTTTGAGCGGACTAGTCACCTCCTACGAGCAGTACTTC. Translation gives CASSLSGLVTSYEQYF.

The rearrangement joins TRBV10-3 to TRBJ1-1, with TRBD1 identical over 7 bases. The CDR3 has 13 residues. V was clipped by 11 bases and J by 1 base; unmatched bases: 7. The germline gives CDR1 ENHRY, CDR2 SYGVKD. This CDR3 reads CAVETGPNTEAFF. DNA for the CDR3: TGTGCCGTCGAGACAGGGCCGAACACTGAAGCTTTCTTT.